These 15 T cell receptor beta chains were all obtained from the same sample, sequenced in a study of shared clonotypes between healthy human individuals. Measured with immunoSEQ multiplex PCR; TCRdb has only the in-frame clones, and not every one. In the table there are about 1 million clones, 65% to 80% of which are singletons. Sequenced sample: memory CD4+ T cells sorted from blood. Subset specified: CD45RA-negative fraction. The receptors were sampled from a man between 18 and 35 years old in good health.

This clone was found a few times. The rearrangement joins TRBV7-2 to TRBJ2-2; D remains ambiguous. This CDR3 contains 15 residues. Trimming took 5 bases from V and 4 from J, leaving 14 bases between them. Germline V gene lookup returns CDR1 SGHTA and CDR2 FQGNSA. The CDR3 here is CASSKNGYSTGELFF. For the CDR3, the DNA is TGTGCCAGCAGCAAGAACGGATACAGCACCGGGGAGCTGTTTTTT.

The chain has TRBV10-3 and TRBJ2-3; 14 bases agree with TRBD2. The CDR3 is made up of 16 amino acids. In germline, CDR1 is ENHRY, CDR2 SYGVKD. Germline trimming cut 10 bases from V and 0 bases from J; bases unmatched to any gene: 6. The CDR3: CATGTSGGYSTDTQYF. The DNA of the CDR3 is TGTGCCACCGGGACTAGCGGGGGTTATAGCACAGATACGCAGTATTTT.

The chain combines TRBV15 with TRBJ2-5; 8 positions agree with TRBD2. V dropped 0 bases and J dropped 1; count of bases not matched to a gene: 10. Germline V gives CDR1 LNHNV, CDR2 YYDKDF (reference sequence). The CDR3 runs to 18 residues. In DNA, the CDR3 is TGTGCCACCAGCAGAGATTACGGACTAGCCAATTCCCAAGAGACCCAGTACTTC. Translation: CATSRDYGLANSQETQYF.

The V and J genes are TRBV30 and TRBJ2-2; 8 bases are shared with TRBD1. The germline V gene encodes CDR1 GTSNPN and CDR2 SVGIG (reference sequence). The junction had 11 bases not matched to a gene; V was cut back by 5 bases and J by 9 bases. This CDR3 contains 14 residues. The CDR3 sequence is CAWAPWDRRRELFF. CDR3 sequence (DNA): TGTGCCTGGGCACCCTGGGACAGGCGACGGGAGCTGTTTTTT.

This clone was seen more than once but under ten times. The CDR3 region is CASSERSGGFYEQYF. Here the CDR3 DNA reads TGTGCCAGCAGCGAACGGTCGGGGGGGTTTTACGAGCAGTACTTC. This rearrangement joins TRBV2 to TRBJ2-7; TRBD2 agrees at 8 bases. This CDR3 has 15 residues. Per germline, CDR1 SNHLY and CDR2 FYNNEI. The junction had 11 bases not matched to a gene; V was cut back by 6 bases and J by 4 bases.

The genes are TRBV2 and TRBJ2-5, with 9 positions matching TRBD1. Germline-derived CDR1 and CDR2 are SNHLY and FYNNEI. J gave up 8 bases and V 6 bases, and 7 bases lay outside the gene matches. The CDR3 extends over 13 amino acids. CDR3: CASRLRDRDTQYF. The CDR3 coding sequence is TGTGCCAGCAGGCTCCGGGACAGGGATACCCAGTACTTC.

This clone has only a few counts. This chain joins TRBV28 and TRBJ1-5, with D hard to call. The germline V and J ends were trimmed by 6 bases and 4 bases, with 7 bases remaining between them. The CDR3 runs to 12 residues. Germline CDR1 MDHEN, CDR2 SYDVKM. The DNA of the CDR3 is TGTGCCAGCAGGACCCTTAATCAGCCCCAGCATTTT. It is translated as CASRTLNQPQHF.

This clone has ten or more counts. The chain links TRBV10-3 to TRBJ1-1, with TRBD1 as a possible D gene (5 bases). The CDR3 has 15 residues. Germline V gene sequence: CDR1 ENHRY, CDR2 SYGVKD. V was pared by 3 bases and J by 2 bases, with 13 bases between. The CDR3 nucleotides read TGTGCCATCAGTGAAGGTGGGGCCCTTAACACTGAAGCTTTCTTT. It specifies CAISEGGALNTEAFF.

This clone was counted once. The chain combines TRBV6-1 with TRBJ2-7; 10 positions agree with TRBD2. Losses at the gene ends were 2 bases for V and 3 bases for J; bases not matched to a gene: 7. Germline V gene sequence: CDR1 MNHNS, CDR2 SASEGT. The CDR3 spans 16 residues. Here the CDR3 DNA reads TGTGCCAGCAGTGAAAGGGAACTAGCGGGATACTACGAGCAGTACTTC. It is translated as CASSERELAGYYEQYF.

The rearrangement uses TRBV7-2 and TRBJ1-4, with 9 bases fitting TRBD1. The CDR3 contains 16 residues. Germline V CDR1 and CDR2: SGHTA, FQGNSA. The trim removed 6 bases at V and 4 bases at J, leaving 9 bases unmatched. The CDR3 reads CASSLGTGRSNEKLFF. The CDR3 coding sequence is TGTGCCAGCAGTCTTGGGACAGGGAGAAGTAATGAAAAACTGTTTTTT.

This clone came up many times. Because the CDR3's place on the DNA is in doubt, the DNA is left out and the CDR3 is given as listed by TCRdb. The V gene is TRBV6-5, the J gene TRBJ2-7; the table's D call TRBD1 went unverified against the DNA. The CDR3 spans 15 amino acids, including both terminal residues. Germline V gene lookup returns CDR1 MNHEY and CDR2 SVGAGI. The CDR3 region is CASSSSTGGNYEQYF.

The chain links TRBV14 to TRBJ2-7; D might be TRBD1 or TRBD2, each matching 5 bases. Germline lookup yields CDR1 SGHDN and CDR2 FVKESK. This CDR3 comprises 14 residues. Between the trimmed V and J ends, which lost 4 bases and 6 bases, there was a span of 16 bases. CDR3 DNA sequence: TGTGCCAGCAGCCGGGGGTTGAAGGGCCTCGAGCAGTACTTC. It translates to CASSRGLKGLEQYF.

The chain uses TRBV2 and TRBJ2-5; TRBD2 agrees at 7 bases. Unmatched junction bases numbered 4, after V lost 7 bases and J lost 5 bases. Germline CDR1 and CDR2: SNHLY and FYNNEI. The CDR3 loop spans 12 amino acids. The CDR3, as DNA: TGTGCCAGCACTTACGGGGGGGAGACCCAGTACTTC. Its protein product is CASTYGGETQYF. Full variable domain (missing parts from reference TRBV2 and TRBJ2-5): EPEVTQTPSHQVTQMGQEVILRCVPISNHLYFYWYRQILGQKVEFLVSFYNNEISEKSEIFDDQFSVERPDGSNFTLKIRSTKLEDSAMYFCASTYGGETQYFGPGTRLLVL.

The chain links TRBV5-4 to TRBJ2-1, with 9 nucleotides matching TRBD2. The length of the CDR3 is 15 residues. The V and J ends lost 0 bases and 9 bases, in that order; junction bases with no gene match: 7. Per the germline V gene, CDR1 is SGHNT and CDR2 is YYREEE (reference sequence). In DNA, the CDR3 is TGTGCCAGCAGCTTGGGTCTAGCGGGGACTTTTGAGCAGTTCTTC. Amino acid sequence: CASSLGLAGTFEQFF.

The rearrangement links TRBV7-2 to TRBJ2-2; 10 bases line up with TRBD2. Germline V gene lookup returns CDR1 SGHTA and CDR2 FQGNSA. The CDR3 runs 15 residues. J gave up 4 bases and V 5 bases, and 4 bases lay outside the gene matches. DNA for the CDR3: TGTGCCAGCAGCCCAGGACTAGCGGCCACCGGGGAGCTGTTTTTT. Its protein product is CASSPGLAATGELFF.